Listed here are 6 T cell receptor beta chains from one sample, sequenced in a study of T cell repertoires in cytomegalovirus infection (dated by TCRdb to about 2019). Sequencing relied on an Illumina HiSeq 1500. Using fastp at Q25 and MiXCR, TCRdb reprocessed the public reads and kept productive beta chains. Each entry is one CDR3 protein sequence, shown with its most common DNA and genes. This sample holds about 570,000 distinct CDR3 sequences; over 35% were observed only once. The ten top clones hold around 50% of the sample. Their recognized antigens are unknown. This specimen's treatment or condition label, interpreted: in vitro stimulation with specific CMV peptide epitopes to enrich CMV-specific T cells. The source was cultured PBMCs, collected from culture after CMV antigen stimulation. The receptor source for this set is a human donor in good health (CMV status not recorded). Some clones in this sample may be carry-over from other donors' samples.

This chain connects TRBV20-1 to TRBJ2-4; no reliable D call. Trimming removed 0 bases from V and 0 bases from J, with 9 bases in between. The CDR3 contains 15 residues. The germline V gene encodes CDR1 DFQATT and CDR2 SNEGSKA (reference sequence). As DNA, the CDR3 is TGCAGTGCTAGAGATGGTGGGGAAGCCAAAAACATTCAGTACTTC. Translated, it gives CSARDGGEAKNIQYF.

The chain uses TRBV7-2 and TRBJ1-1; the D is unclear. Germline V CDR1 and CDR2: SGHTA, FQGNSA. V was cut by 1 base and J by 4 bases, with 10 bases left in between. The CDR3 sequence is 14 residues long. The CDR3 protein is CASSLGPKPTEAFF. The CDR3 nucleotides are TGTGCCAGCAGCTTAGGGCCGAAACCCACTGAAGCTTTCTTT.

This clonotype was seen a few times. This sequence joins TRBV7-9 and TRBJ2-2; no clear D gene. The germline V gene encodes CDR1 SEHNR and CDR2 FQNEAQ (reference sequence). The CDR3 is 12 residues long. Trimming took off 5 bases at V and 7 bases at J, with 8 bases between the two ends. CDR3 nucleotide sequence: TGTGCCAGCAGCCACCCACGCGGGGAGCTGTTTTTT. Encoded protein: CASSHPRGELFF.

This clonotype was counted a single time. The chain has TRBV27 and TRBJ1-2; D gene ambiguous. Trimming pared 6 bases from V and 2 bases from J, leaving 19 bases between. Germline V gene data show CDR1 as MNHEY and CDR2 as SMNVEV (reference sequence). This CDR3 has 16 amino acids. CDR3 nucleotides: TGTGCCAGCAGCTCACGGTCGGGCGGGTCAAACTATGGCTACACCTTC. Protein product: CASSSRSGGSNYGYTF.

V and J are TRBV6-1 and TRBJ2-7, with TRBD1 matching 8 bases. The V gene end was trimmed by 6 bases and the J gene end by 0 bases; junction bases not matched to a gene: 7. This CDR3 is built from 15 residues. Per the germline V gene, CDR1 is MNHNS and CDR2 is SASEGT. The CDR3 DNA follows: TGTGCCAGCAGGAGGGACAGGCTATTCTCCTACGAGCAGTACTTC. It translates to CASRRDRLFSYEQYF.

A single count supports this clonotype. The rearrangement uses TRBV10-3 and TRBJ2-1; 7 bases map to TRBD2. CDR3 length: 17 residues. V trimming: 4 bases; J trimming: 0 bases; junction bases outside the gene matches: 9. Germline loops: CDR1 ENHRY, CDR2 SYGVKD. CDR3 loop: CAISGGLAARSYNEQFF. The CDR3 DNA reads TGTGCCATCAGTGGCGGCCTAGCGGCTCGCTCCTACAATGAGCAGTTCTTC.